The 32 T cell receptor beta chains in this list originate from one sample, sequenced in a study of T cell responses to AZD1222 COVID-19 vaccine. The protocol was immunoSEQ multiplex PCR, while the TCRdb copy is restricted to in-frame clones and leaves out a portion. The sample yields around 140,000 clones, around 91% seen once. The sequencing used peripheral blood, collected on day 0 of AZD1222 vaccination. The receptors stem from an adult in good health.

This clone was recorded once. The chain is built from TRBV12-3 or TRBV12-4 and TRBJ1-1; D not resolved. CDR3 size: 13 residues. The V gene lost 6 bases and the J gene lost 7 bases, with 15 bases spanning the gap. The CDR3 protein is CASRSRRGLEAFF. In DNA, the CDR3 is TGTGCCAGCAGAAGCCGCCGTGGACTTGAAGCTTTCTTT.

The V gene is TRBV5-5, the J gene TRBJ1-1; 7 bases fit TRBD1. With 2 bases clipped from V and 10 bases from J, the junction kept 2 bases outside the gene matches. CDR3 length: 11 amino acids. CDR1 is SGHKS and CDR2 is YYEKEE in the germline V gene (reference sequence). The CDR3 DNA reads as TGTGCCAGCAGCTTTCCAGGGGGAGCTTTCTTT. This encodes CASSFPGGAFF. The whole variable domain, filled in from reference TRBV5-5 and TRBJ1-1, reads DAGVTQSPTHLIKTRGQQVTLRCSPISGHKSVSWYQQVLGQGPQFIFQYYEKEERGRGNFPDRFSARQFPNYSSELNVNALLLGDSALYLCASSFPGGAFFGQGTRLTVV.

The chain employs TRBV2 and TRBJ2-1; D remains ambiguous. The length of the CDR3 is 12 residues. CDR1 and CDR2 from the germline V gene are SNHLY and FYNNEI. Trimming removed 8 bases from V and 11 bases from J, with 16 bases in between. The CDR3 is CASLNLGLQQFF. For the CDR3, the DNA is TGTGCCAGCCTTAATCTTGGCCTCCAGCAGTTCTTC.

The V gene is TRBV2, the J gene TRBJ1-1; a weak D match, TRBD1 (5 bases). This CDR3 region has 13 residues. The V gene's germline CDR1 is SNHLY and CDR2 FYNNEI. V gave up 5 bases and J gave up 5 bases, with 12 bases separating them. The CDR3 is CASSWNGGTEAFF. The CDR3 nucleotides are TGTGCCAGCAGTTGGAATGGGGGGACTGAAGCTTTCTTT. The variable domain in full, with the rest retrieved from reference TRBV2 and TRBJ1-1, is EPEVTQTPSHQVTQMGQEVILRCVPISNHLYFYWYRQILGQKVEFLVSFYNNEISEKSEIFDDQFSVERPDGSNFTLKIRSTKLEDSAMYFCASSWNGGTEAFFGQGTRLTVV.

The count of this clone is one. V usage is TRBV19 and J usage is TRBJ2-7, with 7 bases identical to TRBD2. Germline assignment: CDR1 LNHDA and CDR2 SQIVND (reference sequence). V was clipped by 6 bases and J by 1 base; unmatched bases: 3. This CDR3 is built from 13 residues. The CDR3 DNA reads TGTGCCAGTAGGGCGGGAGCGTCCTACGAGCAGTACTTC. This gives the protein CASRAGASYEQYF.

The chain has TRBV12-3 or TRBV12-4 and TRBJ1-1, with a weak D call TRBD1 (6 bases). The CDR3 spans 13 residues. V was trimmed by 8 bases and J by 1 base, leaving 11 bases between them. CDR3 in DNA: TGTGCCAGCGCAAAGGGGGGGAACACTGAAGCTTTCTTT. Protein: CASAKGGNTEAFF.

The CDR3 sequence: CASSDPRLEGISYEQYF. CDR3 sequence (DNA): TGTGCCAGCAGTGACCCGAGACTAGAGGGGATATCCTACGAGCAGTACTTC. The chain combines TRBV2 with TRBJ2-7; maybe TRBD2 (6 bases). The CDR3 has 17 amino acids. The V gene lost 3 bases and the J gene lost 1 base, with 19 bases spanning the gap. Germline V CDR1 and CDR2: SNHLY, FYNNEI.

The rearrangement links TRBV9 to TRBJ1-2; 9 bases are shared with TRBD1. J gave up 6 bases and V 4 bases, and 4 bases lay outside the gene matches. This CDR3 comprises 13 residues. Germline V lookup: CDR1 SGDLS, CDR2 YYNGEE. The CDR3 DNA is TGTGCCAGCAGCACCCGGGACAGGGATGGCTACACCTTC. It is translated as CASSTRDRDGYTF.

The gene calls are TRBV5-1 and TRBJ2-2; 11 positions agree with TRBD2. The junction had 7 bases not matched to a gene; V was cut back by 2 bases and J by 4 bases. From germline, CDR1 is SGHRS and CDR2 YFSETQ. This CDR3 comprises 17 residues. The CDR3: CASSFGVLAGGTGELFF. CDR3 nucleotide sequence: TGCGCCAGCAGCTTCGGTGTGCTAGCGGGAGGCACCGGGGAGCTGTTTTTT.

The chain carries TRBV19 and TRBJ1-1; maybe TRBD1 (5 bases). The germline gives CDR1 LNHDA, CDR2 SQIVND (reference sequence). This CDR3 is 16 amino acids long. V was pared by 4 bases and J by 3 bases, with 18 bases between. CDR3 protein: CASSTTRWGRYTEAFF. The CDR3 DNA follows: TGTGCCAGTAGTACGACCCGGTGGGGGAGGTACACTGAAGCTTTCTTT.

This clone was seen just once. The chain carries TRBV29-1 and TRBJ1-2, with a possible D match to TRBD1 (5 bases). This CDR3 comprises 12 residues. The germline CDR1 and CDR2 sequences are SQVTM and ANQGSEA. CDR3 amino acids: CTSGTQTDGYTF. For the CDR3, the DNA is TGCACCTCCGGGACTCAAACGGATGGCTACACCTTC.

J is TRBJ1-6 and V is TRBV27; D gene unclear. The length of the CDR3 is 13 residues. From germline, CDR1 is MNHEY and CDR2 SMNVEV (reference sequence). Trimming removed 2 bases from V and 9 bases from J, with 8 bases in between. The CDR3 sequence: CASSLAVSSPLHF. The CDR3 bases are TGTGCCAGCAGTTTAGCGGTCTCTTCACCCCTCCACTTT.

V and J are TRBV27 and TRBJ1-5; D remains unclear. The germline V and J ends were trimmed by 5 bases and 7 bases, with 15 bases remaining between them. The CDR3 consists of 14 residues. CDR1 and CDR2 (germline): MNHEY, SMNVEV (reference sequence). The CDR3 reads CASSGGPGEQPQHF. For the CDR3, the DNA is TGTGCCAGCAGTGGAGGGCCCGGGGAGCAGCCCCAGCATTTT.

V gene TRBV27 combines with J gene TRBJ2-6; D tentatively reads TRBD1 or TRBD2 (5 bases each). This CDR3 region has 15 residues. The V end lost 7 bases, the J end lost 1 base, and 11 bases lay between the germline ends. Germline CDR1 is MNHEY and CDR2 is SMNVEV (reference sequence). In DNA form, the CDR3 reads TGTGCCAGCACCGTGTGGGGGTCTGGGGCCAACGTCCTGACTTTC. It codes for CASTVWGSGANVLTF.

The rearrangement links TRBV15 to TRBJ2-2; D unresolved. Per germline, CDR1 LNHNV and CDR2 YYDKDF (reference sequence). The CDR3 has 13 residues. V was clipped by 6 bases and J by 2 bases, with 7 bases between them. As DNA, the CDR3 is TGTGCCACCAGTGAGACAAACACCGGGGAGCTGTTTTTT. This sequence encodes CATSETNTGELFF.

This chain's CDR3 is CASRQRDKNTEAFF. The CDR3 DNA reads as TGTGCCAGCAGACAGCGGGACAAAAACACTGAAGCTTTCTTT. The chain combines TRBV2 with TRBJ1-1, with D possibly TRBD1 on 6 matching bases. V lost 6 bases to trimming and J lost 2 bases, with 13 bases between them. This CDR3 is 14 amino acids long. The V gene's germline CDR1 is SNHLY and CDR2 FYNNEI.

The chain links TRBV18 to TRBJ2-3; 9 bases line up with TRBD2. Per the germline V gene, CDR1 is KGHSH and CDR2 is LQKENI. The CDR3 has 15 residues. V gave up 3 bases and J gave up 10 bases; unmatched junction bases: 11. The CDR3 region is CASSPRREGLVAQYF. The CDR3 DNA follows: TGTGCCAGCTCACCTCGGCGGGAGGGCCTCGTAGCGCAGTATTTT.

The count of this clone is one. The gene calls are TRBV11-2 and TRBJ2-7; TRBD2 matches at 12 bases. The CDR3 covers 15 residues. With 6 bases clipped from V and 6 bases from J, the junction kept 9 bases outside the gene matches. CDR1 and CDR2 from the germline V gene are SGHAT and FQNNGV. CDR3 in DNA: TGTGCCAGCAGAACGACTAGCGGGAGCTCGGGCGAGCAGTACTTC. As protein: CASRTTSGSSGEQYF.

The V and J genes are TRBV6-5 and TRBJ1-1, with 9 positions matching TRBD1. With V trimmed by 6 bases and J by 5 bases, 4 bases remained unmatched. Per the germline V gene, CDR1 is MNHEY and CDR2 is SVGAGI. The CDR3 runs to 13 residues. The CDR3 region is CASSLDRGTEAFF. The CDR3 DNA is TGTGCCAGCAGCCTGGACAGGGGAACTGAAGCTTTCTTT.

This clone was seen a single time. This sequence joins TRBV5-6 and TRBJ2-1, with TRBD2 matching over 7 bases. After removal of 4 bases from V and 5 bases from J, the junction contained 6 bases not matched to a gene. Looked up from germline, CDR1 is SGHDT and CDR2 is YYEEEE. The CDR3 runs to 14 residues. CDR3 sequence (DNA): TGTGCCAGCAGCCCCGGGACTACCAACAATGAGCAGTTCTTC. This sequence encodes CASSPGTTNNEQFF. The full variable domain, in which reference TRBV5-6 and TRBJ2-1 provide the parts outside the CDR3, is DAGVTQSPTHLIKTRGQQVTLRCSPKSGHDTVSWYQQALGQGPQFIFQYYEEEERQRGNFPDRFSGHQFPNYSSELNVNALLLGDSALYLCASSPGTTNNEQFFGPGTRLTVL.

CDR3 residues: CASTRDRANYGYTF. In DNA, the CDR3 is TGTGCCAGCACCCGAGACAGGGCCAACTATGGCTACACCTTC. The rearrangement joins TRBV6-5 to TRBJ1-2; 7 positions match TRBD1. Germline V gene data show CDR1 as MNHEY and CDR2 as SVGAGI. With 7 bases clipped from V and 2 bases from J, the junction kept 7 bases outside the gene matches. CDR3 length: 14 amino acids.

V usage is TRBV19 and J usage is TRBJ2-7, with D unclear. The CDR3 has 14 residues. The ends were cut back, 5 bases at V and 4 bases at J, with 15 bases in the middle. Germline CDR1 is LNHDA and CDR2 is SQIVND (reference sequence). DNA for the CDR3: TGTGCCAGTAGTCGTCAATTGGGTCCTTACGAGCAGTACTTC. Translated, it gives CASSRQLGPYEQYF.

This rearrangement joins TRBV5-1 to TRBJ1-5; TRBD1 might be the D (6 bases). Trimming removed 4 bases from V and 5 bases from J, with 13 bases in between. The V gene's germline CDR1 is SGHRS and CDR2 YFSETQ. This CDR3 is 14 amino acids long. The DNA for the CDR3 is TGCGCCAGCAGCCCCCAGACAGGCGATCAGCCCCAGCATTTT. As protein: CASSPQTGDQPQHF.

The gene calls are TRBV5-4 and TRBJ2-2, with 12 bases identical to TRBD1. The germline V gene encodes CDR1 SGHNT and CDR2 YYREEE (reference sequence). The V segment lost 4 bases and the J segment 7 bases; nucleotides outside the gene matches: 14. The CDR3 is 18 amino acids. CDR3 in amino acids: CASSHHPRDRGRDGELFF. As DNA, the CDR3 is TGTGCCAGCAGCCACCACCCCCGGGACAGGGGGCGAGACGGGGAGCTGTTTTTT.

The chain recombines TRBV5-1 with TRBJ1-1; D not resolved. Germline-derived CDR1 and CDR2 are SGHRS and YFSETQ. The CDR3 has 15 residues. V was clipped by 5 bases and J by 0 bases, with 14 bases between them. The chain's CDR3 is CASRPPGLLNTEAFF. The CDR3 nucleotides read TGCGCCAGCAGGCCGCCCGGACTTCTGAACACTGAAGCTTTCTTT.

V is TRBV15 and J is TRBJ2-2, with 9 bases fitting TRBD2. Germline trimming cut 4 bases from V and 6 bases from J; bases unmatched to any gene: 6. Germline V gives CDR1 LNHNV, CDR2 YYDKDF (reference sequence). This CDR3 has 15 amino acids. In DNA, the CDR3 is TGTGCCACCAGCAAACTCGCGGGGGGGCCCGGGGAGCTGTTTTTT. It translates to CATSKLAGGPGELFF.

The chain employs TRBV30 and TRBJ2-7; 7 nucleotides line up with TRBD2. Germline lookup yields CDR1 GTSNPN and CDR2 SVGIG (reference sequence). V shed 4 bases, J shed 3 bases, and the junction held 9 bases outside the gene matches. The CDR3 contains 14 residues. The CDR3 nucleotides are TGTGCCTGGACTAAAGCGGGGAGTGGCTACGAGCAGTACTTC. This encodes CAWTKAGSGYEQYF.

This clone was counted between two and nine times. The V and J genes are TRBV25-1 and TRBJ1-4; D remains ambiguous. The CDR3 consists of 18 residues. CDR1 MGHDK and CDR2 SYGVNS come from the germline V gene. The V end lost 1 base, the J end lost 0 bases, and 15 bases lay between the germline ends. In DNA, the CDR3 is TGTGCCAGCAGTGAATCGGTTGGTAGGGAAGCAACTAATGAAAAACTGTTTTTT. This codes for CASSESVGREATNEKLFF.

A few counts support this clone. V gene TRBV24-1 combines with J gene TRBJ2-2, with TRBD2 matching over 15 bases. V lost 7 bases and J lost 6; bases outside the gene matches: 8. This CDR3 has 17 amino acids. Germline V CDR1 and CDR2: KGHDR, SFDVKD. Written as DNA, the CDR3 is TGTGCCACCAGCCCCCCGGGACTAGCGGGAGGTGCCGGGGAGCTGTTTTTT. This sequence encodes CATSPPGLAGGAGELFF.

CDR3 DNA: TGCGCCAGCAGCCACCCCGACACTTACACTGAAGCTTTCTTT. Residues: CASSHPDTYTEAFF. The chain carries TRBV5-1 and TRBJ1-1; D not certain. Germline CDR1 and CDR2: SGHRS and YFSETQ. The CDR3 length is 14 residues. Trimming removed 4 bases from V and 3 bases from J, with 13 bases in between.

The chain has TRBV5-3 and TRBJ2-1, with 11 bases aligning to TRBD2. TRBV5-3 is filed as an ORF, its function uncertain. The CDR3 covers 22 residues. V gave up 0 bases and J gave up 9 bases; unmatched junction bases: 26. The CDR3 protein is CARSLACKSLLAGVSGCGEQFF. The CDR3 coding sequence is TGTGCCAGAAGCTTGGCCTGTAAATCCCTACTAGCGGGAGTTTCAGGATGCGGTGAGCAGTTCTTC.

This rearrangement joins TRBV27 to TRBJ1-4; possibly TRBD1 for D (5 bases). This CDR3 has 15 residues. Germline CDR1 MNHEY, CDR2 SMNVEV (reference sequence). Trimming left V 5 bases short and J 5 bases short, with 15 bases between. The CDR3 spells CASSPRGRGNEKLFF. CDR3 in DNA: TGTGCCAGCAGTCCCCGGGGACGGGGAAATGAAAAACTGTTTTTT.